This T cell receptor beta chain emerged from a study of blood T cell repertoires in COVID-19. Study information: Donors in the United States, Italy and Spain gave samples during acute or convalescent COVID-19. Sample material is recorded as cDNA or gDNA derived from T cells, B-cell-depleted T cells, or PBMCs.

As processed by the authors: How many nucleated cells were present was estimated from reference gene primer amplification. Libraries were prepared by immunoSEQ multiplex PCR; TCRdb keeps only in-frame clonotypes and omits some of them. For V, J and clone size, that table is used; D and trimming come from the DNA. The repertoire includes 200,000 to 300,000 clones, roughly 90% of them detected once, and just over 7% sits in the top ten. The V end was cut by 5 bases, the J end by 2 bases, with 12 bases between. CDR1 is SGHRS and CDR2 is YFSETQ in the germline V gene. This CDR3 region has 14 residues. Sequenced input: peripheral blood. This clonotype was sampled from a man aged 60-69 years who had recovered from COVID-19. The chain is built from TRBV5-1 and TRBJ2-3; weak D call: TRBD2 (5 bases). CDR3 residues: CASSSGEYTDTQYF. The CDR3 DNA follows: TGCGCCAGCAGTTCCGGGGAGTACACAGATACGCAGTATTTT.